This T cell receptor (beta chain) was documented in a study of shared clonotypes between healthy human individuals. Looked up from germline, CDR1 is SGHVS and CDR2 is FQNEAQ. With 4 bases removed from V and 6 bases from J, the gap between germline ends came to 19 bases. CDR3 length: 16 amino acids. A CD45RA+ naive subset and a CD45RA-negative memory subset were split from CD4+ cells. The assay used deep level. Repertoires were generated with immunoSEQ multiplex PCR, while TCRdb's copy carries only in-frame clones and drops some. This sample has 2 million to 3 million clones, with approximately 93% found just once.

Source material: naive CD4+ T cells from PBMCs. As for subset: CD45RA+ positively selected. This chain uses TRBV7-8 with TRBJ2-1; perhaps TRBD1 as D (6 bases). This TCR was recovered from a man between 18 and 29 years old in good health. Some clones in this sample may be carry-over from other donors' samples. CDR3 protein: CASSSRDRLLPNEQFF. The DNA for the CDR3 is TGTGCCAGCAGCTCGAGAGACAGGTTATTACCCAATGAGCAGTTCTTC.